The subject of this entry is one T cell receptor beta chain. This sample stems from a study of control samples from healthy donors and cancer patients. This CDR3 spans 16 amino acids. Germline CDR1 MDHEN, CDR2 SYDVKM. J lost 2 bases, V lost 5 bases, and 9 bases had no gene match. Profiling relied on immunoSEQ multiplex PCR, and the TCRdb table lists in-frame clones only, not all of them. The sample holds tens of thousands of clones, roughly 93% seen once. This TCR was sampled from a woman in her forties or fifties with head and neck cancer. The sequencing input was PBMCs. The chain carries TRBV28 and TRBJ2-5; TRBD1 matches at 9 bases. The CDR3 loop reads CASSPLNGQGQETQYF. CDR3 nucleotides: TGTGCCAGCAGTCCCCTCAACGGACAGGGGCAAGAGACCCAGTACTTC. Variable domain in full (rest from reference TRBV28 and TRBJ2-5): DVKVTQSSRYLVKRTGEKVFLECVQDMDHENMFWYRQDPGLGLRLIYFSYDVKMKEKGDIPEGYSVSREKKERFSLILESASTNQTSMYLCASSPLNGQGQETQYFGPGTRLLVL.